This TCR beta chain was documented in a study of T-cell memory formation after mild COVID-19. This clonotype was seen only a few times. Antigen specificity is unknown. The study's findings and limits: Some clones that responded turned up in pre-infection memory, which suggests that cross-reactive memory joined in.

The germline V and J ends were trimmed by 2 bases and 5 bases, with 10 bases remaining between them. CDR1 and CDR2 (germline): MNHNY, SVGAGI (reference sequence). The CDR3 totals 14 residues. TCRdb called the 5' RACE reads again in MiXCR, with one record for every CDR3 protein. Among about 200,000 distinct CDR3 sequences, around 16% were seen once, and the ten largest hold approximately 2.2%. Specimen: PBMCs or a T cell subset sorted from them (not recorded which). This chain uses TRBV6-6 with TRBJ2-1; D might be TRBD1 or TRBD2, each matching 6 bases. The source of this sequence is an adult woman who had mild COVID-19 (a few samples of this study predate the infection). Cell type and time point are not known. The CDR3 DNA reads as TGTGCCAGCAGTTACCCCGGGGGCCACAATGAGCAGTTCTTC. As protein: CASSYPGGHNEQFF.